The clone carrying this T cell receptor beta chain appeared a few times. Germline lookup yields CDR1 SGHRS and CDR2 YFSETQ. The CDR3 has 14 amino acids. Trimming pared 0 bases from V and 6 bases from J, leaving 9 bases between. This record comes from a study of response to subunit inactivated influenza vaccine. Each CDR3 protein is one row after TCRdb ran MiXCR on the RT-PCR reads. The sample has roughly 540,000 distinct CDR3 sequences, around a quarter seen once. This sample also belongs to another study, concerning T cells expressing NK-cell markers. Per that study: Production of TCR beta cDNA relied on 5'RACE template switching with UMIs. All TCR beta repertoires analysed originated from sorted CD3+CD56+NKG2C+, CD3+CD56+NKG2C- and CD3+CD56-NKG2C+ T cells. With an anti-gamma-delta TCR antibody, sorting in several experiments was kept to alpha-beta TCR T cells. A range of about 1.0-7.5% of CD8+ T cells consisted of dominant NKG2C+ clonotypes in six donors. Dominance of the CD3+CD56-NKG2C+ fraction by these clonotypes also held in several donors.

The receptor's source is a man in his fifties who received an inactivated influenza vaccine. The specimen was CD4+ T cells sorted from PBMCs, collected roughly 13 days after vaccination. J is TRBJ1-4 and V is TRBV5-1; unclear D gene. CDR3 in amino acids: CASSLGPPDEKLFF. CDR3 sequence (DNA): TGCGCCAGCAGCTTGGGTCCGCCAGATGAAAAACTGTTTTTT. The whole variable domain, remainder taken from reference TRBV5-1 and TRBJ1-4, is KAGVTQTPRYLIKTRGQQVTLSCSPISGHRSVSWYQQTPGQGLQFLFEYFSETQRNKGNFPGRFSGRQFSNSRSEMNVSTLELGDSALYLCASSLGPPDEKLFFGSGTQLSVL.